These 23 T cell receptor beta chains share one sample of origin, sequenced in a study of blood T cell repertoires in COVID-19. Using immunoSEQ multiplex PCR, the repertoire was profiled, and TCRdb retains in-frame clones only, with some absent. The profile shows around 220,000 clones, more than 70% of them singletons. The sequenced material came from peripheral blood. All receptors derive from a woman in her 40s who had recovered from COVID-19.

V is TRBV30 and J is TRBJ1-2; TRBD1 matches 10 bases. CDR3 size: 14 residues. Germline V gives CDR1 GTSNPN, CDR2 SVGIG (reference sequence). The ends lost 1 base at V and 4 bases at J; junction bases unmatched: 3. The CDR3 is CAWSAGDRGYGYTF. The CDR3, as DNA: TGTGCCTGGAGTGCGGGGGACAGGGGCTATGGCTACACCTTC.

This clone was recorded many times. CDR3 protein: CASSITAGYEQYF. The CDR3 nucleotides are TGTGCCAGTAGTATCACGGCGGGATACGAGCAGTACTTC. This chain links TRBV19 with TRBJ2-7; possibly TRBD2 for D (6 bases). V lost 3 bases to trimming and J lost 4 bases, with 10 bases between them. Germline loops: CDR1 LNHDA, CDR2 SQIVND (reference sequence). CDR3 length: 13 residues.

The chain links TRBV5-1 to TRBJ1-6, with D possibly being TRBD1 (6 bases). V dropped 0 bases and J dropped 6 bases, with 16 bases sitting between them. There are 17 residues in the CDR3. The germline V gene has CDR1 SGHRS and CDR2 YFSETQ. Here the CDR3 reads CASSLEGNRVPNSPLHF. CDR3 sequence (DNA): TGCGCCAGCAGCTTGGAGGGGAACAGGGTCCCTAATTCACCCCTCCACTTT.

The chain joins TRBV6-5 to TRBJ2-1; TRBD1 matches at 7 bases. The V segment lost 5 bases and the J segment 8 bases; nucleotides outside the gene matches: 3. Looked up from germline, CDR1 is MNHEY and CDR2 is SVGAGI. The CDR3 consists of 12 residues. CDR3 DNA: TGTGCCAGCAGTAGACAGGGCCATGAGCAGTTCTTC. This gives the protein CASSRQGHEQFF.

For the CDR3, the DNA is TGTGCCAGCAGTTTAGGCAGTCCCACAGATACGCAGTATTTT. It is translated as CASSLGSPTDTQYF. The rearrangement links TRBV27 to TRBJ2-3; D not resolved. CDR1 is MNHEY and CDR2 is SMNVEV in the germline V gene (reference sequence). The CDR3 totals 14 residues. V was clipped by 2 bases and J by 2 bases, with 8 bases between them.

CDR3 residues: CASSGAGTGGLDYGYTF. CDR3 DNA sequence: TGTGCCAGCAGCGGCGCCGGGACAGGGGGCTTAGACTATGGCTACACCTTC. The gene calls are TRBV9 and TRBJ1-2, with 12 bases aligning to TRBD1. CDR1 is SGDLS and CDR2 is YYNGEE in the germline V gene. V gave up 3 bases and J gave up 3 bases; unmatched junction bases: 9. CDR3 length: 17 residues.

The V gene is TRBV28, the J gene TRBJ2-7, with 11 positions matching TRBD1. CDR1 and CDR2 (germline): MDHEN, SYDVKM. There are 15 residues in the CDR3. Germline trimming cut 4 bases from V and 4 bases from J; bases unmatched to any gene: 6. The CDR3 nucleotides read TGTGCCAGCAGTTCCGGGGACAGGGGGAGATACGAGCAGTACTTC. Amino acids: CASSSGDRGRYEQYF.

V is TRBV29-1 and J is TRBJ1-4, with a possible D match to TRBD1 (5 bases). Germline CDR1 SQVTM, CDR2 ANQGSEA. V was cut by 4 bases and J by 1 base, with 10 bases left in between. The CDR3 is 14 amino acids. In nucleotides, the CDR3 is TGCAGCGTTGTGGGGGGTTTAACTAATGAAAAACTGTTTTTT. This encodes CSVVGGLTNEKLFF.

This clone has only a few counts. The CDR3 loop reads CASSYLAGGRSEQFF. The CDR3 coding sequence is TGTGCCAGCAGTTACTTGGCGGGAGGGCGAAGTGAGCAGTTCTTC. The rearrangement uses TRBV6-2 or TRBV6-3 and TRBJ2-1; 9 bases align to TRBD2. The germline gives CDR1 MNHEY, CDR2 SVGEGT. With 1 base clipped from V and 9 bases from J, the junction kept 7 bases outside the gene matches. The CDR3 covers 15 residues.

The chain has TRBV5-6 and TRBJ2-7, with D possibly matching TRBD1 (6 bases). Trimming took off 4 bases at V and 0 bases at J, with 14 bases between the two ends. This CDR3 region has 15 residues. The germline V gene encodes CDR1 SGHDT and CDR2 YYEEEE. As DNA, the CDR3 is TGTGCCAGCAGCCCCGGGACGGACAGCTCCTACGAGCAGTACTTC. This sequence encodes CASSPGTDSSYEQYF.

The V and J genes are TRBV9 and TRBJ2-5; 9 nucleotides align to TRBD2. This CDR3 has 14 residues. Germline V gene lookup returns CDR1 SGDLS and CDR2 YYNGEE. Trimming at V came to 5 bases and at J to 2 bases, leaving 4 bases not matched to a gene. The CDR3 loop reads CASRRLAEQETQYF. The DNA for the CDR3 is TGTGCCAGCAGAAGACTAGCGGAACAAGAGACCCAGTACTTC. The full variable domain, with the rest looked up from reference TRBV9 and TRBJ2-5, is DSGVTQTPKHLITATGQRVTLRCSPRSGDLSVYWYQQSLDQGLQFLIQYYNGEERAKGNILERFSAQQFPDLHSELNLSSLELGDSALYFCASRRLAEQETQYFGPGTRLLVL.

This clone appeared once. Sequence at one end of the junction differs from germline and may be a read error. This chain's CDR3 is CASSSPPGSTIYF. For the CDR3, the DNA is TGTGCCAGCAGCTCGCCGCCAGGAAGCACCATATATTTT. V is TRBV11-3 and J is TRBJ1-3; the D is unclear. The CDR3 has 13 residues. Germline V gene data show CDR1 as SGHNT and CDR2 as YENEEA.

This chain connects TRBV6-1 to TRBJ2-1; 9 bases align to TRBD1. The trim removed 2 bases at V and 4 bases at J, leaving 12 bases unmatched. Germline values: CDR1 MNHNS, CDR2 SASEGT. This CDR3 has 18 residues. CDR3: CASSERVQGAGRYNEQFF. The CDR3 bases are TGTGCCAGCAGTGAAAGGGTACAGGGGGCGGGAAGGTACAATGAGCAGTTCTTC.

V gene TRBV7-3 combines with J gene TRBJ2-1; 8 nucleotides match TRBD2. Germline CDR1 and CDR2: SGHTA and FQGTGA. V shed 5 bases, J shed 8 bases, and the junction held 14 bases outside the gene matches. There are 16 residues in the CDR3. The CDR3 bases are TGTGCCAGCAGCCCTTCCGGGACTAGGGGTGTCTATGAGCAGTTCTTC. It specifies CASSPSGTRGVYEQFF.

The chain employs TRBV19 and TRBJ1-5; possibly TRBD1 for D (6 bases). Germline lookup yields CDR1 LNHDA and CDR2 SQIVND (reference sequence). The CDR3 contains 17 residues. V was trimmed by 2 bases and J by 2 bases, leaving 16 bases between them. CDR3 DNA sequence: TGTGCCAGTAGTATAAATGGGCAGGGGTGGGGCAATCAGCCCCAGCATTTT. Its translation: CASSINGQGWGNQPQHF.

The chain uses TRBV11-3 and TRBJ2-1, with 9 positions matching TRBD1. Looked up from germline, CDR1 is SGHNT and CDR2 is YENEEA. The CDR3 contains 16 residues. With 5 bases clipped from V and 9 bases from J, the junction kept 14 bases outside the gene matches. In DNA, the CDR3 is TGTGCCAGCAGCCAGGGACAGGGCCAACCGTGGGGTGAGCAGTTCTTC. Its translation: CASSQGQGQPWGEQFF.

The CDR3 reads CASSFGGGQETQYF. The CDR3 bases are TGTGCCAGCAGCTTTGGGGGGGGGCAAGAGACCCAGTACTTC. The chain recombines TRBV7-2 with TRBJ2-5; 7 positions match TRBD2. CDR1 and CDR2 (germline): SGHTA, FQGNSA. Trimming removed 3 bases from V and 2 bases from J; junction bases left unmatched: 3. CDR3 size: 14 residues.

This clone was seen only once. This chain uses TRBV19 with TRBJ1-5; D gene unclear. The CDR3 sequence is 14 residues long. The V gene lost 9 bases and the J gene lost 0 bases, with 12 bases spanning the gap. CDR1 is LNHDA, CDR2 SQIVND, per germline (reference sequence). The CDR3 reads CASISEYSNQPQHF. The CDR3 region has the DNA TGTGCCAGCATAAGTGAGTATAGCAATCAGCCCCAGCATTTT. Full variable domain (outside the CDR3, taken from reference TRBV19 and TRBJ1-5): DGGITQSPKYLFRKEGQNVTLSCEQNLNHDAMYWYRQDPGQGLRLIYYSQIVNDFQKGDIAEGYSVSREKKESFPLTVTSAQKNPTAFYLCASISEYSNQPQHFGDGTRLSIL.

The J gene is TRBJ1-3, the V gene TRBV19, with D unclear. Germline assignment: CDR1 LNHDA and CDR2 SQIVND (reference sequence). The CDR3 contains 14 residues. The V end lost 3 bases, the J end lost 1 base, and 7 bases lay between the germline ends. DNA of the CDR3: TGTGCCAGTAGTATCAAGAGGTCTGGAAACACCATATATTTT. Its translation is CASSIKRSGNTIYF.

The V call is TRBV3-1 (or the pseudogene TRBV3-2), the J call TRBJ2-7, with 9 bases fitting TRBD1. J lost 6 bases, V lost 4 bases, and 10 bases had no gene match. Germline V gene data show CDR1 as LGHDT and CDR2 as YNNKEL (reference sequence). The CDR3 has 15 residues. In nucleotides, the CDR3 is TGTGCCAGCAGCCTCGGACAGGGGAGGTCGGGCGAGCAGTACTTC. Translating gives CASSLGQGRSGEQYF.

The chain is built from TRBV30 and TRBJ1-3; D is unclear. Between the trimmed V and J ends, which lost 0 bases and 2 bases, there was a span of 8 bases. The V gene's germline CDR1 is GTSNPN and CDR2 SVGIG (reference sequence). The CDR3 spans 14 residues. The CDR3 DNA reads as TGTGCCTGGAGTGTAACGGGGACTGGAAACACCATATATTTT. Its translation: CAWSVTGTGNTIYF.

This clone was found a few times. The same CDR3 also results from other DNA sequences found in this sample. The CDR3 DNA sequence: TGTGCCAGCAGCCCCAGACAGGGAAGCTCCTATAATTCACCCCTCCACTTT. Its translation is CASSPRQGSSYNSPLHF. V usage is TRBV7-2 and J usage is TRBJ1-6; 7 positions match TRBD1. The germline gives CDR1 SGHTA, CDR2 FQGNSA. V lost 5 bases to trimming and J lost 0 bases; unmatched junction nucleotides: 7. The length of the CDR3 is 17 residues.

In DNA, the CDR3 is TGTGCCACCAGCAGAGCCGGGGGGCCCACTAATGAAAAACTGTTTTTT. Protein: CATSRAGGPTNEKLFF. This chain links TRBV15 with TRBJ1-4, with D possibly TRBD1 on 6 matching bases. The CDR3 has 16 residues. V shed 1 base and J shed 2 bases, with 11 bases lying between them. Germline V gene data show CDR1 as LNHNV and CDR2 as YYDKDF (reference sequence).